Listed below are T cell receptor beta chains from one sample, sequenced in a study of cytomegalovirus exposure and HLA in healthy donors. Sequencing used immunoSEQ multiplex PCR; TCRdb keeps in-frame clones, though not all of them. The sample consists of over 150,000 clones, 77% of them appearing once. The sample taken for sequencing was PBMCs. The source of these receptors is a woman aged 60-75 years in good health and CMV-seropositive. The CDR3 runs from the conserved cysteine through the conserved F or W. D genes are given only for firm matches. Expanded clones are given a class, and other clones once, few, many or no size at all.

D gene	CDR3 length	clone size	J gene	V gene	CDR3 protein	CDR3 DNA
TRBD2	15	.	TRBJ2-1	TRBV6-5	CASSHLLAGGDEQFF	TGTGCCAGCAGTCACCTACTAGCGGGAGGCGATGAGCAGTTCTTC
.	13	.	TRBJ1-5	TRBV4-3	CASSQEVNQPQHF	TGCGCCAGCAGTCAGGAGGTGAATCAGCCCCAGCATTTT
TRBD1	15	few	TRBJ2-1	TRBV7-6	CASSLGTGPYNEQFF	TGTGCCAGCAGCTTAGGGACAGGGCCATACAATGAGCAGTTCTTC
.	13	few	TRBJ2-7	TRBV27	CASNRAGSYEQYF	TGTGCCAGCAACAGGGCCGGGTCCTACGAGCAGTACTTC
TRBD2	15	few	TRBJ2-5	TRBV27	CASRSLAGDGETQYF	TGTGCCAGCAGATCTCTAGCGGGAGACGGAGAGACCCAGTACTTC
TRBD1	13	.	TRBJ2-2	TRBV5-4	CASIRQGTGELFF	TGTGCCAGCATCAGACAGGGGACCGGGGAGCTGTTTTTT
.	14	.	TRBJ2-7	TRBV30	CAWSPLTGSYEQYF	TGTGCCTGGAGCCCCTTGACAGGCTCCTACGAGCAGTACTTC
TRBD2	15	.	TRBJ2-3	TRBV5-1	CASSPGAGVADTQYF	TGCGCCAGCAGCCCTGGGGCGGGAGTCGCAGATACGCAGTATTTT
.	14	.	TRBJ2-1	TRBV21-1	CASSKGDRYNEQFF	TGTGCCAGCAGCAAAGGGGACAGATACAATGAGCAGTTCTTC
.	16	.	TRBJ1-2	TRBV7-9	CASTFDPRGAGHGYTF	TGTGCCAGCACGTTTGACCCCCGGGGGGCCGGTCATGGCTACACCTTC
.	14	.	TRBJ2-3	TRBV18	CASSPLSGTDTQYF	TGTGCCAGCTCACCACTTAGCGGCACAGATACGCAGTATTTT
TRBD1	13	.	TRBJ1-2	TRBV19	CASRDRAPGGYTF	TGTGCCAGTCGGGACAGGGCCCCGGGTGGCTACACCTTC
.	15	once	TRBJ2-1	TRBV7-9	CASSPRGLVSNEQFF	TGTGCCAGCAGCCCCCGCGGTCTAGTAAGCAATGAGCAGTTCTTC
.	15	.	TRBJ2-3	TRBV5-4	CASSWGDRRTDTQYF	TGTGCCAGCAGCTGGGGGGACAGACGCACAGATACGCAGTATTTT
TRBD2	14	.	TRBJ2-5	TRBV5-1	CASSSGRGGETQYF	TGCGCCAGCAGCTCTGGACGGGGGGGAGAGACCCAGTACTTC
.	14	.	TRBJ2-7	TRBV18	CASSPGQGLGEQYF	TGTGCCAGCTCACCAGGGCAGGGTTTAGGCGAGCAGTACTTC
TRBD1	15	.	TRBJ2-3	TRBV2	CASSSDRGPTDTQYF	TGTGCCAGCAGTTCTGACAGGGGGCCCACAGATACGCAGTATTTT
.	14	.	TRBJ2-7	TRBV28	CASSLMGAADEQYF	TGTGCCAGCAGTTTAATGGGGGCGGCCGACGAGCAGTACTTC
.	16	.	TRBJ2-7	TRBV12-2	CASRLASTGRSYEQYF	TGTGCAAGTCGCTTAGCGTCCACAGGGCGCTCCTACGAGCAGTACTTC
TRBD1	17	.	TRBJ2-3	TRBV7-8	CASSLASKQGAGDTQYF	TGTGCCAGCAGCTTGGCCTCCAAACAGGGGGCGGGAGATACGCAGTATTTT
.	13	.	TRBJ1-1	TRBV5-1	CASSLDGYTEAFF	TGCGCCAGCAGCTTGGACGGTTACACTGAAGCTTTCTTT
TRBD2	15	.	TRBJ2-7	TRBV5-4	CASSPSGASSYEQYF	TGTGCCAGCAGCCCTAGCGGGGCCAGCTCCTACGAGCAGTACTTC
TRBD1	17	.	TRBJ2-6	TRBV5-4	CASSPGQGGSGANVLTF	TGTGCCAGCAGCCCAGGACAGGGGGGCTCTGGGGCCAACGTCCTGACTTTC
TRBD2	14	.	TRBJ2-7	TRBV7-2	CASRLTSGDYEQYF	TGTGCCAGCAGGTTGACTAGCGGGGACTACGAGCAGTACTTC
TRBD1	13	.	TRBJ1-2	TRBV5-1	CASTQTGGYGYTF	TGCGCCAGCACCCAGACAGGGGGCTATGGCTACACCTTC
.	14	once	TRBJ2-3	TRBV7-2	CAIHLAKFTDTQYF	TGTGCCATCCATCTAGCGAAGTTCACAGATACGCAGTATTTT
.	14	.	TRBJ1-3	TRBV11-2	CASSLWGLRNTIYF	TGTGCCAGCAGCTTGTGGGGACTTAGAAACACCATATATTTT
.	13	once	TRBJ1-5	TRBV19	CASSIQINQPQHF	TGTGCCAGTAGTATACAGATAAATCAGCCCCAGCATTTT
.	15	once	TRBJ1-5	TRBV2	CASSELAGDGQPQHF	TGTGCCAGCAGTGAATTGGCGGGGGATGGTCAGCCCCAGCATTTT
.	14	once	TRBJ2-7	TRBV4-2	CASRNTGTFYEQYF	TGTGCCAGCAGAAATACCGGGACTTTCTACGAGCAGTACTTC
.	14	.	TRBJ1-2	TRBV7-2	CASSPARGNYGYTF	TGTGCCAGCAGCCCCGCACGGGGTAACTATGGCTACACCTTC
.	13	.	TRBJ1-1	TRBV6-4	CASSVGVGTEAFF	TGTGCCAGCAGTGTCGGAGTGGGCACTGAAGCTTTCTTT
.	15	once	TRBJ2-3	TRBV19	CASSIDGVAADTQYF	TGTGCCAGTAGTATAGACGGGGTAGCGGCAGATACGCAGTATTTT